The 13 T cell receptor beta chains in this list originate from one sample, sequenced in a study of blood T cells in healthy people across ages. Together with a sample-barcoded 5' primer, a J-beta primer mix was included in a second PCR lasting roughly 7 to 11 cycles. From the 5' RACE reads, TCRdb called clonotypes with MiXCR, one entry per CDR3 protein. This sample yields 1.4 million to 1.5 million distinct CDR3 sequences, of which roughly 45% are seen a single time; 6.5% to 10% belongs to the top ten. The specimen sequenced was blood. The receptor source for this set is a woman aged 18-29 years in good health.

This clonotype was picked up a small number of times. The chain combines TRBV10-3 with TRBJ1-2, with D possibly matching TRBD1 (5 bases). Germline V gives CDR1 ENHRY, CDR2 SYGVKD. The CDR3 is made up of 15 amino acids. V lost 5 bases to trimming and J lost 8 bases, with 21 bases between them. The CDR3 nucleotides read TGTGCCATCAGTTCGAGGGGCCAGGCCCCCTGCGGCTACACCTTC. As protein: CAISSRGQAPCGYTF.

The J gene is TRBJ2-1, the V gene TRBV12-5; the match to TRBD2 covers 16 bases. The tail of the sequence fits TRBJ2-7 better, so the J call may be wrong. The CDR3 has 21 amino acids. The germline CDR1 and CDR2 sequences are LGHNT and FRNRAP. The CDR3 region has the DNA TGTGCTAGTGGTTTGGTACTTGGGGGACTAGCGGGAGGGCCGGCCTACAATGAGCAGTACTTC. Translated: CASGLVLGGLAGGPAYNEQYF.

The chain links TRBV14 to TRBJ2-3, with D maybe TRBD2 (6 bases). V gave up 0 bases and J gave up 10 bases, with 14 bases separating them. The germline gives CDR1 SGHDN, CDR2 FVKESK. The CDR3 is 14 amino acids. Here the CDR3 DNA reads TGTGCCAGCAGCCAAGATCGGGGGTTACTGGCGCAGTATTTT. Translation: CASSQDRGLLAQYF.

The V gene is TRBV6-1, the J gene TRBJ1-4; a possible D gene is TRBD1 (5 bases). The germline CDR1 and CDR2 sequences are MNHNS and SASEGT. V was pared by 8 bases and J by 0 bases, with 10 bases between. The CDR3 has 14 residues. The DNA for the CDR3 is TGTGCCAGCGGGTCAGGGACAACTAATGAAAAACTGTTTTTT. Translation: CASGSGTTNEKLFF.

The chain joins TRBV2 to TRBJ1-5; no clear D. The V and J ends lost 0 bases and 6 bases respectively, with 12 bases between them. This CDR3 region has 15 residues. Germline values: CDR1 SNHLY, CDR2 FYNNEI. The CDR3 DNA reads as TGTGCCAGCAGTGAAGCGGTCACCGGAGGTCAGCCCCAGCATTTT. Translation gives CASSEAVTGGQPQHF.

The rearrangement uses TRBV6-2 or TRBV6-3 and TRBJ1-3; D not resolved. The V end was cut by 6 bases, the J end by 1 base, with 16 bases between. This CDR3 is 16 amino acids long. Germline CDR1 is MNHEY and CDR2 is SVGEGT. The chain's CDR3 is CASSPHTRRSGNTIYF. The DNA for the CDR3 is TGTGCCAGCAGCCCCCACACCCGGCGTTCTGGAAACACCATATATTTT.

In this sample, this clonotype turned up a few times. The chain recombines TRBV11-2 with TRBJ1-2, with D unclear. With 5 bases removed from V and 2 bases from J, the gap between germline ends came to 15 bases. This CDR3 contains 15 residues. Looked up from germline, CDR1 is SGHAT and CDR2 is FQNNGV. CDR3 protein: CASSSGILENYGYTF. In nucleotides, the CDR3 is TGTGCCAGCAGCAGCGGGATCCTGGAAAACTATGGCTACACCTTC.

This clonotype was picked up a small number of times. This chain connects TRBV2 to TRBJ2-7; a weak D match, TRBD2 (5 bases). The CDR3 totals 13 residues. The germline V gene has CDR1 SNHLY and CDR2 FYNNEI. Between the trimmed V and J ends, which lost 7 bases and 5 bases, there was a span of 15 bases. The CDR3, as DNA: TGTGCCAGCACGATCCCGGGGTTCGACGAGCAGTACTTC. Residues: CASTIPGFDEQYF.

The V gene is TRBV19, the J gene TRBJ2-1; 8 positions match TRBD2. V gave up 2 bases and J gave up 7 bases; unmatched junction bases: 4. This CDR3 has 14 amino acids. Looked up from germline, CDR1 is LNHDA and CDR2 is SQIVND (reference sequence). This CDR3 reads CASSIPGGKNEQFF. CDR3 bases: TGTGCCAGTAGTATACCGGGAGGGAAGAATGAGCAGTTCTTC.

This clonotype was observed a single time. The chain joins TRBV12-3 or TRBV12-4 to TRBJ2-7; 10 positions agree with TRBD2. The CDR3 has 16 amino acids. V lost 6 bases and J lost 4; bases outside the gene matches: 12. CDR3 region: CASSQIGLADTYEQYF. For the CDR3, the DNA is TGTGCCAGCAGCCAGATCGGACTAGCGGACACATACGAGCAGTACTTC.

The rearrangement joins TRBV27 to TRBJ2-1; the D is unclear. The CDR3 sequence is 14 residues long. V lost 7 bases to trimming and J lost 1 base, with 11 bases between them. Germline assignment: CDR1 MNHEY and CDR2 SMNVEV (reference sequence). For the CDR3, the DNA is TGTGCCAGCATTTTTGGCGGATCCTACAATGAGCAGTTCTTC. Its protein is CASIFGGSYNEQFF.

This chain connects TRBV5-1 to TRBJ2-7, with D hard to call. The germline gives CDR1 SGHRS, CDR2 YFSETQ. V lost 5 bases, J lost 2 bases, and 17 bases lay in between. The CDR3 totals 15 residues. CDR3: CASRVDVGSTYEQYF. In DNA form, the CDR3 reads TGCGCCAGCAGAGTAGACGTCGGCTCCACCTACGAGCAGTACTTC.

This chain connects TRBV7-2 to TRBJ2-2; D is undetermined. The V gene lost 5 bases and the J gene lost 6 bases, with 7 bases spanning the gap. The germline V gene has CDR1 SGHTA and CDR2 FQGNSA. CDR3 size: 12 residues. CDR3 DNA: TGTGCCAGCAGCCCTAATGCCGGGGAGCTGTTTTTT. As protein: CASSPNAGELFF.